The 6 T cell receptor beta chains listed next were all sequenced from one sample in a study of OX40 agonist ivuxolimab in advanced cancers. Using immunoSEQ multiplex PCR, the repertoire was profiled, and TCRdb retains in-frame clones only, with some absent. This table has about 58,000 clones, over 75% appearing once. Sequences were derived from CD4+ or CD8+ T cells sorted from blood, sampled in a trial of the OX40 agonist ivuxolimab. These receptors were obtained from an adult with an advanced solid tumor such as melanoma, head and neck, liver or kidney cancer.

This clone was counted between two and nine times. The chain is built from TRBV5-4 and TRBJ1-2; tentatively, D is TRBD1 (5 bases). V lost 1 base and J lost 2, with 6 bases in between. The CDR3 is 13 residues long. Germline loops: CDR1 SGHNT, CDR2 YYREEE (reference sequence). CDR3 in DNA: TGTGCCAGCAGCTTGAGACAGAACTATGGCTACACCTTC. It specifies CASSLRQNYGYTF.

CDR3 coding DNA: TGTGCCACCAGCAGAGATCCCAGCTACGAGCAGTACTTC. Its translation is CATSRDPSYEQYF. The J gene is TRBJ2-7, the V gene TRBV15; D not certain. The V and J ends lost 0 bases and 3 bases respectively, with 6 bases between them. The CDR3 is made up of 13 amino acids. Germline V gene sequence: CDR1 LNHNV, CDR2 YYDKDF (reference sequence).

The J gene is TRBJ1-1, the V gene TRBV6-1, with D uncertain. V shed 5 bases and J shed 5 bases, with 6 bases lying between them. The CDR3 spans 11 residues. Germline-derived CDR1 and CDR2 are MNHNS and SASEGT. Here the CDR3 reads CASSYYTEAFF. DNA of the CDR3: TGTGCCAGCAGTTATTATACTGAAGCTTTCTTT.

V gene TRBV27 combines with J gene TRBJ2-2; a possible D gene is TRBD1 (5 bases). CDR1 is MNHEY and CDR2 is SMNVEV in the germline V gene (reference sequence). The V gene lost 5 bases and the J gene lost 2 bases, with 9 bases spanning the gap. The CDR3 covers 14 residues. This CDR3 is CASSRQSNTGELFF. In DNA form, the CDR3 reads TGTGCCAGCAGTAGACAGAGCAACACCGGGGAGCTGTTTTTT.

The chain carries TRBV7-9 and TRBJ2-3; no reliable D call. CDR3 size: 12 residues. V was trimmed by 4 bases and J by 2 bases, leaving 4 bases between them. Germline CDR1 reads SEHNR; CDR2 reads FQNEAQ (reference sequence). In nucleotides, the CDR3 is TGTGCCAGCAGCTCCAACACAGATACGCAGTATTTT. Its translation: CASSSNTDTQYF.

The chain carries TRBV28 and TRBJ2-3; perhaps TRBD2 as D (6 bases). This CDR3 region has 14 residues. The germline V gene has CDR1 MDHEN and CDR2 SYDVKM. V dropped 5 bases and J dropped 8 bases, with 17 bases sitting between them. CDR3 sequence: CASSRPGLLGTQYF. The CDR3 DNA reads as TGTGCCAGCAGTAGGCCGGGACTCCTAGGTACGCAGTATTTT. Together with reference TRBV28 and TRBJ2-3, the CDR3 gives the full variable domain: DVKVTQSSRYLVKRTGEKVFLECVQDMDHENMFWYRQDPGLGLRLIYFSYDVKMKEKGDIPEGYSVSREKKERFSLILESASTNQTSMYLCASSRPGLLGTQYFGPGTRLTVL.